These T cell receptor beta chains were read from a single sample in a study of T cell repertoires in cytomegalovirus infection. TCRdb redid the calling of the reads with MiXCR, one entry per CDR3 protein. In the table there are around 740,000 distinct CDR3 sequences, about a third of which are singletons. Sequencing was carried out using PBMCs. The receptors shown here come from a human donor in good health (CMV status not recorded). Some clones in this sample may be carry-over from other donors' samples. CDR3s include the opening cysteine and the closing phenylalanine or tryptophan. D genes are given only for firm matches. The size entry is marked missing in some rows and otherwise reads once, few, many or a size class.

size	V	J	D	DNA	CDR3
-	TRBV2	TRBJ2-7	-	TGTGCCAGCGGTGCACGGCGGATCTACGAGCAGTACTTC	CASGARRIYEQYF
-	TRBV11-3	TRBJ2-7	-	TGTGCCAGCAGAGAAAGCGGGTCCTTAACCTACGAGCAGTACTTC	CASRESGSLTYEQYF
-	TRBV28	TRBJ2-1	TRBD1	TGTGCCAGCAGTCCCGGGACAGGGGTATCGTATGAGCAGTTCTTC	CASSPGTGVSYEQFF
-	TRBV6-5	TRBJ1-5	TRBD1	TGTGCCAGCAGGGGACAGGGCCCGTTTGGTCAGCCCCAGCATTTT	CASRGQGPFGQPQHF
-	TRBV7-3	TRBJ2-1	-	TGTGCCAGCAGCCCTTTAGGACAGAGGCAGTTCTTC	CASSPLGQRQFF
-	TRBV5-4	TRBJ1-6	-	TGTGCCAGCAGCTCGGCAGGGTTCTCCTATAATTCACCCCTCCACTTT	CASSSAGFSYNSPLHF
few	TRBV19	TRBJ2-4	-	TGTGCCAGTAGTATGGGCAGTTGGGCCAAAAACATTCAGTACTTC	CASSMGSWAKNIQYF
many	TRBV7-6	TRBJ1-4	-	TGTGCCAGCAGCTTGAGACCCGCAGGGCGTCCCACTAATGAAAAACTGTTTTTT	CASSLRPAGRPTNEKLFF
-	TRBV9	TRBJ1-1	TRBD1	TGTGCCAGCAGCGCCCCAACAGGGGACACTGAAGCTTTCTTT	CASSAPTGDTEAFF
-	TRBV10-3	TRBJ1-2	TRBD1	TGTGCCATCAGTCGGGACAGATCTAACTATGGCTACACCTTC	CAISRDRSNYGYTF
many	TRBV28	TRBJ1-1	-	TGTGCCAGCAGCACCCCCGGGGGTATGAACACTGAAGCTTTCTTT	CASSTPGGMNTEAFF
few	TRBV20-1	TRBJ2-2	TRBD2	TGCAGTGCTAGAGATTGGCGGGGGAGGAGTGCCGGGGAGCTGTTTTTT	CSARDWRGRSAGELFF
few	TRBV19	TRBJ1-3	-	TGTGCCAGTAGTTCCGTGGACAGTCTCTCTGGAAACACCATATATTTT	CASSSVDSLSGNTIYF
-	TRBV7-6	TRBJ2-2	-	TGTGCCAGCAGCTTAGGAAGTCTGGAGAACTCAGGGGAGCTGTTTTTT	CASSLGSLENSGELFF
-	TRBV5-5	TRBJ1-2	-	TGTGCCAGCAGCCTATTTGTACCAGGGTTAAACTATGGCTACACCTTC	CASSLFVPGLNYGYTF
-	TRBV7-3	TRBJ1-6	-	TGTGCCAGCAGCTTGGTGGCAGGGAGGAATTCACCCCTCCACTTT	CASSLVAGRNSPLHF
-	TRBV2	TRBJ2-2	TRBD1	TGTGCCAGCAGACGGGACAGGTCGAACACCGGGGAGCTGTTTTTT	CASRRDRSNTGELFF
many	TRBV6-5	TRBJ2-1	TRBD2	TGTGCCAGCAGGACTAGCGGGAGTATCTCCTACAATGAGCAGTTCTTC	CASRTSGSISYNEQFF
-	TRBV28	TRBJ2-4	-	TGTGCCAGCAGTTTGGACCCTGGTGGAAGGAACATTCAGTACTTC	CASSLDPGGRNIQYF
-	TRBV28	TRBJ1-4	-	TGTGCCAGCAGTCCAACTCTCGGATCGGGTGAAAAACTGTTTTTT	CASSPTLGSGEKLFF
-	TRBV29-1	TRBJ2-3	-	TGCAGCGTTGAGGAGGAGGGGACAGATACGCAGTATTTT	CSVEEEGTDTQYF
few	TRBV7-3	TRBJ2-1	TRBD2	TGTGCCAGCAGCTCCTACGACGGGGGGGCAAATGAGCAGTTCTTC	CASSSYDGGANEQFF
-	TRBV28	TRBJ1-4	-	TGTGCCAGCAGTTTCTCAGGGACTAATGAAAAACTGTTTTTT	CASSFSGTNEKLFF
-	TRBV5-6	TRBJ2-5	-	TGTGCCAGCAGCTTGGGTTTGGGGACTTCAAAGTACTTC	CASSLGLGTSKYF
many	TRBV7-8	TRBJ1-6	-	TGTGCCAGCAGCTTAGAGGTCGGGTTTAACTCACCCCTCCACTTT	CASSLEVGFNSPLHF
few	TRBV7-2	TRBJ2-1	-	TGTGCCAGCAGGCCCCAAGGAGAGCAGTTCTTC	CASRPQGEQFF
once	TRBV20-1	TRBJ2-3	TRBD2	TGCAGTGTCCGACTAGCGGGTTTCACAGATACGCAGTATTTT	CSVRLAGFTDTQYF
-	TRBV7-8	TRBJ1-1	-	TGTGCCAGCAGCTTAGTAGAACCGAACACTGAAGCTTTCTTT	CASSLVEPNTEAFF
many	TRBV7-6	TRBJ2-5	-	TGTGCCAGCAGCTTAGTGATTCGAGAGACCCAGTACTTC	CASSLVIRETQYF
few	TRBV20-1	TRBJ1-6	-	TGCAGTGCCAGACCAGGGACCTCCGGTTCACCCCTCCACTTT	CSARPGTSGSPLHF
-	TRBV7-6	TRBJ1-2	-	TGTGCCAGCAGCTTAGAAGGGGTCACGGGTGGCTACACCTTC	CASSLEGVTGGYTF
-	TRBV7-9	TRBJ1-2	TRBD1	TGTGCCAGCAGCTACGGACAGGACTATGGCTACACCTTC	CASSYGQDYGYTF
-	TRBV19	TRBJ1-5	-	TGTGCCAGTAGTCCCCGGCCCCCAAATCAGCCCCAGCATTTT	CASSPRPPNQPQHF
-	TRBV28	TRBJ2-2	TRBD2	TGTGCCAGCAGCTCTCCTCTCGCGGGGGGCGACGCCGGGGAGCTGTTTTTT	CASSSPLAGGDAGELFF
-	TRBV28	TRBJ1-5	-	TGTGCCAGCAGTTTCTCCATGCCCCAGCATTTT	CASSFSMPQHF
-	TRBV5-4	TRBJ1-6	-	TGTGCCAGCAGCTTTGGTGGAAGGGACAACAATTCACCCCTCCACTTT	CASSFGGRDNNSPLHF
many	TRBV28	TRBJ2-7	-	TGTGCCAGCAGAGCCCTAGCTGGGAGGCCTTCCTCCTACGAGCAGTACTTC	CASRALAGRPSSYEQYF
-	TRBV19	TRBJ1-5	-	TGTGCCAGTAGCACAGACGGGCCGAAGCCCCATCATTTT	CASSTDGPKPHHF
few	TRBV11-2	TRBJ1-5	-	TGTGCCAGCAGCCTGGGGACGGGATCCGGGCCCCAGCATTTT	CASSLGTGSGPQHF
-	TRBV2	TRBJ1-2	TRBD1	TGTGCCAGCGAGGACAGGATTATGAACTTCTACACCTTC	CASEDRIMNFYTF
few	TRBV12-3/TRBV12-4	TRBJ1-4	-	TGTGCCAGCAGAAATCCAGGCACTACTAATGAAAAACTGTTTTTT	CASRNPGTTNEKLFF